Listed below are T cell receptor beta chains from one sample, sequenced in a study of blood T cell repertoires in COVID-19. Using immunoSEQ multiplex PCR, the repertoire was profiled, and TCRdb retains in-frame clones only, with some absent. Among 450,000 to 500,000 clones listed, approximately 86% were seen once. The sequencing sample was made of PBMCs or T cells enriched from blood (not recorded which). Every receptor here comes from a woman aged 55-69 years who had recovered from COVID-19. Each CDR3 is given with its conserved first and last residue. The D gene is left open where the match is weak. Size tells how often a clone was seen (once, few, many) or the class of an expanded clone, and some rows leave it out.

d_gene	abundance	v_gene	j_gene	CDR3nt	CDR3aa
TRBD1	NA	TRBV5-1	TRBJ2-3	TGCGCCAGCAGCTTCAAGGGCGCCGGGACAGTAGGATACACAGATACGCAGTATTTT	CASSFKGAGTVGYTDTQYF
TRBD2	NA	TRBV5-1	TRBJ2-3	TGCGCCAGCATGGGCGGGGGAATCGGAGATACGCAGTATTTT	CASMGGGIGDTQYF
NA	once	TRBV7-9	TRBJ1-1	TGTGCCAGCAGCCCTGGACTGATCATGAACACTGAAGCTTTCTTT	CASSPGLIMNTEAFF
TRBD2	NA	TRBV4-1	TRBJ2-3	TGCGCCAGCAGCCAAGGGCCGTTTCTAGGCGGGGGGGCGATAGATACGCAGTATTTT	CASSQGPFLGGGAIDTQYF
NA	NA	TRBV19	TRBJ2-7	TGTGCCAGTAGCCCGACGGGATTCTCCTACGAGCAGTACTTC	CASSPTGFSYEQYF
TRBD1	once	TRBV5-1	TRBJ1-2	TGCGCCAGCAGCAAAAATCGGACAGGGGGGAATAACTATGGCTACACCTTC	CASSKNRTGGNNYGYTF
NA	NA	TRBV4-1	TRBJ1-5	TGCGCCAGCAGCCAAGTCGGAGTAGGTCAGCCCCAGCATTTT	CASSQVGVGQPQHF
NA	NA	TRBV10-2	TRBJ1-2	TGCGCCAGCAGTGAGTCGGTACAGGGTGGCTATGGCTACACCTTC	CASSESVQGGYGYTF
TRBD1	NA	TRBV10-2	TRBJ1-2	TGCGCCAGCATTGGACAGGGAGGCTATGGCTACACCTTC	CASIGQGGYGYTF
NA	NA	TRBV5-1	TRBJ1-1	TGCGCCAGCAGCTTGGACACCACCGGGGGGACTGAAGCTTTCTTT	CASSLDTTGGTEAFF
TRBD1	NA	TRBV11-2	TRBJ2-1	TGTGCCAGCACCCTCCGGGGGGACAGGGGGCTGGTTGAGCAGTTCTTC	CASTLRGDRGLVEQFF
NA	NA	TRBV27	TRBJ2-4	TGTGCCAGCCACTCCCTTCTAGCCAAAAACCTTCAGTACTTC	CASHSLLAKNLQYF
NA	NA	TRBV5-1	TRBJ1-4	TGCGCCAGCAGCTCTCGCCTAGGGGCCATTAATGAAAAACTGTTTTTT	CASSSRLGAINEKLFF
NA	NA	TRBV19	TRBJ1-1	TGTGCCAGTAAGAACCAGGGGTTAGAAGCTTTCTTT	CASKNQGLEAFF
TRBD1	NA	TRBV10-3	TRBJ1-5	TGTGCCATCAGTGAGTCCCAGGGGGCAGGTGGCAATCAGCCCCAGCATTTT	CAISESQGAGGNQPQHF
NA	NA	TRBV6-2/TRBV6-3	TRBJ2-7	TGTGCCAGCAGTTACTCCACGACCAGGCCCTCGGGAGAGCAGTACTTC	CASSYSTTRPSGEQYF
NA	few	TRBV28	TRBJ2-4	TGTGCCAGCAGTGAATATCCGGGACACCTCATAGCCAAAAACATTCAGTACTTC	CASSEYPGHLIAKNIQYF
NA	NA	TRBV2	TRBJ2-1	TGTGCCAGCAGTGGCGACAGAGCTAATACCTACAATGAGCAGTTCTTC	CASSGDRANTYNEQFF
NA	NA	TRBV7-9	TRBJ1-2	TGTGCCAGCAGCCCCCTCACAGGGAACTATGGCTACACCTTC	CASSPLTGNYGYTF
TRBD2	NA	TRBV9	TRBJ2-3	TGTGCCAGCAGCGGGACTAGCGGGGGGACAGATACGCAGTATTTT	CASSGTSGGTDTQYF
NA	few	TRBV7-9	TRBJ1-4	TGTGCCAGCAGCATCAATAAATGGACAGAAGGTGAAAAACTGTTTTTT	CASSINKWTEGEKLFF
TRBD1	NA	TRBV7-8	TRBJ1-6	TGTGCCAGCAGCCAGGGGGGGAGGAGCTCCTATAATTCACCCCTCCACTTT	CASSQGGRSSYNSPLHF
TRBD2	once	TRBV6-1	TRBJ2-7	TGTGCCAGCAGTGATTTGAGGCAGAGGGACTATGGGCAGTACTTC	CASSDLRQRDYGQYF
NA	NA	TRBV27	TRBJ2-2	TGTGCCAGCAGAACCGGGACACCCACCGGGGAGCTGTTTTTT	CASRTGTPTGELFF
TRBD2	NA	TRBV9	TRBJ2-1	TGTGCCAGCAGCGTCCTAGCGGGGGTCCTGGGGGATGAGCAGTTCTTC	CASSVLAGVLGDEQFF
NA	NA	TRBV6-5	TRBJ2-3	TGTGCCAGCAGGTCTACTAGCACAGATACGCAGTATTTT	CASRSTSTDTQYF
NA	NA	TRBV15	TRBJ2-2	TGTGCCACCAGCAGAGACGGGGACACCGGGGAGCTGTTTTTT	CATSRDGDTGELFF
TRBD1	NA	TRBV11-3	TRBJ2-1	TGTGCCAGCAGCTCCCCCGGGACAGGGACCAATGAGCAGTTCTTC	CASSSPGTGTNEQFF
NA	NA	TRBV7-6	TRBJ2-1	TGTGCCAGCAGCTTCGGGGGACAGAACAATGAGCAGTTCTTC	CASSFGGQNNEQFF
TRBD2	NA	TRBV19	TRBJ2-1	TGTGCCAGTAGTATATTAGCGGGGGGGCTCTACAATGAGCAGTTCTTC	CASSILAGGLYNEQFF
TRBD2	once	TRBV5-1	TRBJ2-2	TGCGCCAGCAGCGGACTAGCGATAATGAAGGGCGGGGAGCTGTTTTTT	CASSGLAIMKGGELFF
NA	NA	TRBV19	TRBJ1-6	TGTGCCAGTAGTATCGGGGGTTCACCCCTCCACTTT	CASSIGGSPLHF
NA	NA	TRBV21-1	TRBJ1-1	TGTGCCAGCAGCCTTGCCCCGACTCCGTCGACGAACCGAAGAACCACTGAAGCTTTCTTT	CASSLAPTPSTNRRTTEAFF
NA	NA	TRBV27	TRBJ1-2	TGTGCCAGCAGTTTATCCCCCACGGGAGGCTACACCTTC	CASSLSPTGGYTF
TRBD1	NA	TRBV7-9	TRBJ2-7	TGTGCCAGCAGCCAGGGACAGGGGTACAACGAGCAGTACTTC	CASSQGQGYNEQYF
NA	NA	TRBV10-2	TRBJ1-5	TGCGCCAGCAGGCAGAATTTGAATAGCAATCAGCCCCAGCATTTT	CASRQNLNSNQPQHF
TRBD1	NA	TRBV4-1	TRBJ1-5	TGCGCCAGCAGCCAAGGACAGGGGCAGCCCCAGCATTTT	CASSQGQGQPQHF
NA	NA	TRBV18	TRBJ2-3	TGTGCCAGCTCACTCCGGGACTCCCCGGGTACGCAGTATTTT	CASSLRDSPGTQYF
NA	NA	TRBV9	TRBJ1-3	TGTGCCAGCAGCGTAACGACAGGCTCTGGAAACACCATATATTTT	CASSVTTGSGNTIYF
NA	NA	TRBV11-2	TRBJ1-2	TGTGCCAGCAGCTTCGACAGCCGCTCTGGAGGCTACACCTTC	CASSFDSRSGGYTF
NA	NA	TRBV6-5	TRBJ1-1	TGTGCCAGCGCCCGGGAGAACACTGAAGCTTTCTTT	CASARENTEAFF
TRBD2	NA	TRBV10-3	TRBJ2-2	TGTGCCATCAGTGCGTCCGGGGGGACGAACACCGGGGAGCTGTTTTTT	CAISASGGTNTGELFF
NA	NA	TRBV19	TRBJ1-1	TGTGCCAGTAGCCCTCAGGGGAAGAATGAAGCTTTCTTT	CASSPQGKNEAFF
TRBD1	NA	TRBV24-1	TRBJ2-3	TGTGCCACCAGTGACCCCGGGACAGGGGGCACAGATACGCAGTATTTT	CATSDPGTGGTDTQYF
NA	once	TRBV7-6	TRBJ2-2	TGTGCCAGCAAGGGTTCCTTGCGGGGGCTCACCGGGGAGCTGTTTTTT	CASKGSLRGLTGELFF
TRBD1	NA	TRBV4-2	TRBJ2-5	TGTGCCAGCAGCCGAGAGGGGGACAGGGGGCAAGAGACCCAGTACTTC	CASSREGDRGQETQYF
NA	NA	TRBV5-1	TRBJ1-1	TGCGCCAGCAGCTTGGCGACAGCCCCGGGCTCGAACACTGAAGCTTTCTTT	CASSLATAPGSNTEAFF